Sequencing of this TCR beta chain was carried out in a study of radiation and T cells in renal cell carcinoma. Overall study results and limits: In blood, top tumor clones expanded by 2 weeks, shrinking by 4.

CDR1 is GTSNPN and CDR2 is SVGIG in the germline V gene (reference sequence). The J segment lost 5 bases and the V segment lost 5 bases, leaving 9 bases of the junction unmatched. The CDR3 extends over 14 amino acids. The table came from immunoSEQ multiplex PCR; TCRdb's copy has only in-frame clones and leaves some out. The data hold tens of thousands of clones, with roughly 80% observed a single time. About this clone: Its antigen remains unidentified.

Time point defined: baseline pretreatment blood. Treatment indicated: 15 Gy SBRT to primary tumor, nephrectomy 4 weeks later. Serial blood draws occurred at baseline and 2 and 4 weeks post-SBRT. The tumor was a clear cell renal cell carcinoma. The sample was blood, taken from a patient whose treatment included radiotherapy and nephrectomy. This TCR was sampled from a woman in her seventies with renal cell carcinoma. The J gene is TRBJ1-1, the V gene TRBV30; 9 nucleotides match TRBD1. CDR3 sequence reads: CAWSLTGGLTEAFF. The CDR3, as DNA: TGTGCCTGGTCACTGACAGGGGGATTAACTGAAGCTTTCTTT. Filled out from reference TRBV30 and TRBJ1-1, the complete variable domain reads SQTIHQWPATLVQPVGSPLSLECTVEGTSNPNLYWYRQAAGRGLQLLFYSVGIGQISSEVPQNLSASRPQDRQFILSSKKLLLSDSGFYLCAWSLTGGLTEAFFGQGTRLTVV.